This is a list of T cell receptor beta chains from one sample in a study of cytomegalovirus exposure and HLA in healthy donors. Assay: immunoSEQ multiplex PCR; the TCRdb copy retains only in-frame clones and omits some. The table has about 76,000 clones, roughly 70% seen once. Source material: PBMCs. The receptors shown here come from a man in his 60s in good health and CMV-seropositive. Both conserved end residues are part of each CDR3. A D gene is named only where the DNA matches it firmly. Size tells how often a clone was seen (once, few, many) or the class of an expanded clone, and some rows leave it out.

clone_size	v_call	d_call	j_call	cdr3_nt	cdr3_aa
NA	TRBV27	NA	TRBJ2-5	TGTGCCAGCAGTTACGGTTCCGGGGGGCCTCAAGAGACCCAGTACTTC	CASSYGSGGPQETQYF
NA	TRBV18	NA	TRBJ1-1	TGTGCCAGCTCACCATTAGGGGGTAGGACTGAAGCTTTCTTT	CASSPLGGRTEAFF
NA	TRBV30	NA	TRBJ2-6	TGTGCCTGGAGTCCAGGGTACTCTGGGGCCAACGTCCTGACTTTC	CAWSPGYSGANVLTF
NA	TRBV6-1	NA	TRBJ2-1	TGTGCCAGCAGTGATGGCCGTAACAATGAGCAGTTCTTC	CASSDGRNNEQFF
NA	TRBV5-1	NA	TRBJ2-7	TGCGCCAGCAGCCCCCCGAAGATAGACTCTTATGACGAGCAGTACTTC	CASSPPKIDSYDEQYF
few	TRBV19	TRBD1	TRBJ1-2	TGTGCCAAACGCGGACAGGGGGAGGGCTATGGCTACACCTTC	CAKRGQGEGYGYTF
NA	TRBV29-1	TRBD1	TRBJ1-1	TGCAGCGTTGAAATGGGGACAGGAGGTAGGACTGAAGCTTTCTTT	CSVEMGTGGRTEAFF
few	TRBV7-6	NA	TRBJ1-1	TGTGCCAGCGGGAGCTTGATGAACACTGAAGCTTTCTTT	CASGSLMNTEAFF
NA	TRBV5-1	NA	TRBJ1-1	TGCGCCAGCAGCTTGGCCCATAGGATCGGACACCTGAACACTGAAGCTTTCTTC	CASSLAHRIGHLNTEAFF
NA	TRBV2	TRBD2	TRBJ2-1	TGTGCCAGCAGTGAATTAGCGCTGGGTAGCGGGAGGTACAATGAGCAGTTCTTC	CASSELALGSGRYNEQFF
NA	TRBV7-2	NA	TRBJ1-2	TGTGCCAGCAGCCCCTCCCTCGCCGCGGGCTACACCTTC	CASSPSLAAGYTF
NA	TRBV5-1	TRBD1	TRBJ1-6	TGCGCCAGCAGCTCGTTACAGGGGGGCTATAATTCACCCCTCCACTTT	CASSSLQGGYNSPLHF
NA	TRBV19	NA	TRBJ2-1	TGTGCCAGTAGTATTGGGGGGGCGAATGAGCAGTTCTTC	CASSIGGANEQFF
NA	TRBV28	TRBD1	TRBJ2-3	TGTGCCAGCACCTCACATCTGACAGGGCCCACAGATACGCAGTATTTT	CASTSHLTGPTDTQYF
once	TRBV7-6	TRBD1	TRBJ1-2	TGTGCCAGCAGCTTGGGACAGGGGGCATCGGGGGGCTACACCTTC	CASSLGQGASGGYTF
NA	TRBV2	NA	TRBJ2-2	TGTGCCAGCAAGGCAGGGAAGGCCGGGGAGCTGTTTTTT	CASKAGKAGELFF
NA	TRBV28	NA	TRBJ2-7	TGTGCCAGCAGTTTTCAGGGTGCGGACGAGCAGTACTTC	CASSFQGADEQYF
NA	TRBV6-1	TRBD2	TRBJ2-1	TGTGCCAGCAGTGAAGCCCTTAGCGGGATCTTGCAGTTCTTC	CASSEALSGILQFF
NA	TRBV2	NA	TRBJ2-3	TGTGCCAGCAGGTCTGAGGTACTAAATACGCAGTATTTT	CASRSEVLNTQYF
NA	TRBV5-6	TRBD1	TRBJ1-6	TGTGCCAGCAGTCCCGGGACAGGTTCCCCACCCCTCCACTTT	CASSPGTGSPPLHF
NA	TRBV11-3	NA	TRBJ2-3	TGTGCCAGCAGCCAACGGGTTCCAGATACGCAGTATTTT	CASSQRVPDTQYF
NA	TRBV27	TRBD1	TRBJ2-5	TGTGCCAGCAGGGGTTGGGACAGGGGGCGGGAAGAGACCCAGTACTTC	CASRGWDRGREETQYF
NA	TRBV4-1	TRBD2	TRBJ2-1	TGCGCCAGCAGCCAAGATAGTGGCGGGAGTAGAGATGAGCAGTTCTTC	CASSQDSGGSRDEQFF
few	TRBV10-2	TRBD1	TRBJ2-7	TGCGCCAGCAGTGACACCGGGACAGGGGGCCTGTACGAGCAGTACTTC	CASSDTGTGGLYEQYF
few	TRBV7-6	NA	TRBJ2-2	TGTGCCAGCACCCTTACGGGGGTGAACACCGGGGAGCTGTTTTTT	CASTLTGVNTGELFF
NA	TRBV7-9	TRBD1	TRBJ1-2	TGTGCCAGCAGGCAGGGACAGGGCAGGGATGGCTACACCTTC	CASRQGQGRDGYTF
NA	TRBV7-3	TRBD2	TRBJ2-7	TGTGCCAGCAGCTTAACAAGCGGGAGGACCTACGAGCAGTACTTC	CASSLTSGRTYEQYF
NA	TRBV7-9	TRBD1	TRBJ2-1	TGTGCCAGCAGCCCATTGCGACGGACAGGGGGTAACTACAATGAGCAGTTCTTC	CASSPLRRTGGNYNEQFF
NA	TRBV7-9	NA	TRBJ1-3	TGTGCCAGCAGCTTAGAACGTCCCCGGAACACCATATATTTT	CASSLERPRNTIYF
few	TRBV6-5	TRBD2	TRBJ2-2	TGTGCCAGCAGTTACGGCGGGGGGGCTACCGGGGAGCTGTTTTTT	CASSYGGGATGELFF
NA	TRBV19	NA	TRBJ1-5	TGTGCCAGTATTGACACAGGTTTTAGCAATCAGCCCCAGCATTTT	CASIDTGFSNQPQHF
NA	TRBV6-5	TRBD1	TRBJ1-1	TGTGCCAGCAGACAGGGGCCGAACACTGAAGCTTTCTTT	CASRQGPNTEAFF
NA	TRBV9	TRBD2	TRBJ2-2	TGTGCCAGCAGCGATCCGGGACTAGCGGGAGGGCAGGACACCGGGGAGCTGTTTTTT	CASSDPGLAGGQDTGELFF
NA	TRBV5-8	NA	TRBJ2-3	TGTGCCAGCAGCTTGGGGGTCGGGGCAGATACGCAGTATTTT	CASSLGVGADTQYF
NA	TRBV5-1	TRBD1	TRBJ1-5	TGCGCCAGCAGCCCAATCCCGGGACAGGGACGAAATACTCAGCCCCAGCATTTT	CASSPIPGQGRNTQPQHF
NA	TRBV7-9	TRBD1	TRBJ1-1	TGTGCCAGCAGCTGGCAGGGGGCTGAAGCTTTCTTT	CASSWQGAEAFF
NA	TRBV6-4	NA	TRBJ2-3	TGTGCCAGCAGTGATGTCCAGGGGAGCACAGATGCGCAGTATTTT	CASSDVQGSTDAQYF
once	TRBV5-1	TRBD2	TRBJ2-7	TGCGCCAGCAGCTTGATGGGACTAGACGGCGAGCAGTACTTC	CASSLMGLDGEQYF
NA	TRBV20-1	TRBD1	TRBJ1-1	TGCAGTGCTCCGGGACAGGGGGCAGCTTTCTTT	CSAPGQGAAFF
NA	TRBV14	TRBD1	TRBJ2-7	TGTGCCAGCAGCCCGGGACAGCTCTACGAGCAGTACTTC	CASSPGQLYEQYF
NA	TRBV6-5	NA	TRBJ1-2	TGTGCCACCGCGGACATGCGGGGGGTAAGGAGTCGCTACACCTTC	CATADMRGVRSRYTF
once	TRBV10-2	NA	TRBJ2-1	TGCGCCAGCAGTGAGTCAATTCGGCGGCAGCAGTTCTTC	CASSESIRRQQFF
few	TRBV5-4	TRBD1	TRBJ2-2	TGTGCCAGCAGCCCCGGGACAGGGACGAACACCGGGGAGCTGTTTTTT	CASSPGTGTNTGELFF
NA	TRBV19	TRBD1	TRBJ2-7	TGTGCCAGTAGTTACGGGACAGGGTTTTTTGACGAGCAGTACTTC	CASSYGTGFFDEQYF
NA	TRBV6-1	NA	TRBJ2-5	TGTGCCAGCAGTGACCCCGGGACTCAAGAGACCCAGTACTTC	CASSDPGTQETQYF
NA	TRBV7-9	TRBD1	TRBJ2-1	TGTGCCAGCAGCCCACCGGGACAGGGGGTATACAATGAGCAGTTCTTC	CASSPPGQGVYNEQFF
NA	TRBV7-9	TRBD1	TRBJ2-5	TGTGCCAGCAGCACAGACAGGGGGTTACTGTTCTTGGAGACCCAGTACTTC	CASSTDRGLLFLETQYF
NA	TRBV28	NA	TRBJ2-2	TGTGCCAGCACGACAGGCGGCACCGGGGAGCTGTTTTTT	CASTTGGTGELFF
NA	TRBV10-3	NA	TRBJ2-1	TGTGCCAGCAGCTGGGACATGACCAATGAGCAGTTCTTC	CASSWDMTNEQFF
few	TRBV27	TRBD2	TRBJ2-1	TGTGCCAGCAGTTTGGGACTAGCGGGAGGGCCGGTCTACAATGAGCAGTTCTTC	CASSLGLAGGPVYNEQFF
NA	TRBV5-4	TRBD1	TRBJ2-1	TGTGCCAGCAGCTTGGGAAGGGACAGGGTTGCCGAGCAGTTCTTC	CASSLGRDRVAEQFF